The TCR beta chain under discussion was sequenced for a study of cytomegalovirus exposure and HLA in healthy donors (dated by TCRdb to 2015 to 2018). Broadly, across the study: In an earlier analysis of under 600 of the donors, 250 to 350 Gb of sequence data and some 100 million unique TCR beta sequences from 150 million to 200 million T cells were reported. A later genetic analysis used genome-wide SNP genotypes for about three fifths of the 666 donors, treating that subset as a discovery cohort. HLA typing covered class I and class II loci at four-digit resolution. All discovery cohort repertoires had been generated using a single sequencing platform. Besides the first cohort of approximately 670 subjects, a separate validation cohort made up of 120 different subjects was used. The study was designed to test whether signatures of past pathogen exposure could be identified by cataloging public T cell receptors. In a later analysis, previously published TCR beta repertoires from some 640 donors were re-analyzed and high-resolution HLA genotyping was added so that TCR occurrence patterns could be studied. About five DR-DQ haplotypes were handled as single units for association and clustering because linkage in the cohort was strong. The genetic ancestry cluster associated with self-reported Caucasian donors included about 84% of the approximately 400 genotyped donors. The study combined high-throughput TCR immunosequencing, statistical association of individual TCRs with disease status, and machine learning to predict cytomegalovirus infection status. On average, roughly 240,000 unique TCR beta nucleotide sequences were sequenced per donor among roughly 430 genotyped donors of the cohort, with about 19% of those sequences being non-productive. An early release that covered approximately 600 HLA-typed donors contained approximately 320 gigabases of sequencing data and some 87 million unique TCR sequences. Donor age, sex, ethnicity and CMV serostatus were collected together with the repertoire data. An earlier analysis of about 620 of the donors applied high-throughput TCR beta sequencing to assess whether each TCR beta V gene segment acted as functional or pseudogenic. Using immunosequencing, the study profiled T cell repertoires from about 650 subjects and related those repertoires to cytomegalovirus serostatus. Typing coverage varied by locus: roughly 620-630 donors for A, B, C, DRB1 and DQB1; about 520 for DQA1; about 600 for DPA1; roughly 450 for DPB1. The later analysis used no new phenotypic data to find candidate immune exposures, relying instead on TCR beta sequences and their occurrence across donors. Paper-wide results and their limitations: Because counts were too low, approximately 18 rarely observed V segments, including chromosome 9 orphons, were excluded from the earlier analysis of fewer than 650 of the donors. Sequencing depth was assumed to be roughly uniform across donors in the presence/absence analyses, though that assumption may not hold. Because some donors lacked HLA typing at each locus, the association tests relied only on the typed subset. Immune exposure information for the cohort was limited to CMV serostatus. A later genetic analysis reported fewer N-insertions in productive TCRs among donors in an Asian-associated ancestry cluster than the roughly 650-donor mean. This cohort had only TCR beta chains sequenced, and the lack of alpha or paired-chain data limited which features could be detected. A later analysis found that HLA-associated TCR beta chains were more clonally expanded and had lower generation probabilities than equally common non-associated chains. V-gene and J-gene trimming of TCR beta chains was associated with a missense DCLRE1C variant in a later genetic analysis, and the association was replicated in an independent cohort. A group of highly shared sequence variants was considered likely to be a technical artifact of the sequencing pipeline. In an earlier analysis of roughly 560 of the donors, most TCR beta V segments were observed in productive rearrangements about 90% or about 30% of the time, broadly matching IMGT annotations. According to a later analysis, most CMV-associated TCR beta chains appeared to be HLA-restricted, and the HLA associations seemed to be driven largely by CMV exposure. The authors suggested that the approach could potentially be generalized to other disease states and immunological phenotypes. In vitro tests confirmed that three of the cytomegalovirus-associated TCR beta chains recognize cytomegalovirus antigens. Correlated functional status among segregating V segments might be attributable to linkage disequilibrium, but an unknown experimental factor could not be ruled out. In both the original and validation cohorts, the classifier was reported to diagnose cytomegalovirus status with high specificity and sensitivity. While some public TCRs were present in many individuals, most TCR sequences turned up only very rarely across donors. A further reported finding was that TCR beta sequences accurately predicted the HLA-A and HLA-B alleles for most subjects in the first cohort. In a later analysis, TCR association rates were found to vary across HLA loci, with the most associated TCRs seen for DRB1 alleles and the fewest for HLA-C alleles. When HLA alleles, especially DR and DQ, strongly co-occurred, attributing TCR associations to individual alleles was difficult. At a false discovery rate of 0.05, a later analysis linked some 17,000 TCR beta sequences to specific HLA alleles. Several of the top co-occurrence clusters appeared to be linked to parvovirus B19, influenza, CMV and Epstein-Barr virus, according to a later analysis. Because the 87-base-pair reads could not distinguish some IMGT-functional V segments, including TRBV6-2 and TRBV6-3, those segments were excluded. A total of 150 to 200 TCR beta chains were listed by the study as associated with cytomegalovirus.

The cohort comprised more than 550 healthy bone marrow donors. At the time of sampling, all cohort members were nominally healthy, though unrecorded immune exposures were likely present. The donor was CMV seronegative and belonged to the group of roughly 330 seronegative cohort members. Every donor gave a peripheral blood sample, and the peripheral blood mononuclear cells from that sample were used for TCR beta sequencing. The Qiagen DNeasy Blood Extraction Kit was used to extract genomic DNA from the blood cell samples. The CDR3, cysteine through phenylalanine, is 13 amino acids long. Kept here is only the CDR3 DNA, which spans 39 bases and is read in frame from base 1. The germline V gene (reference sequence) provides CDR1 SEHNR and CDR2 FQNEAQ. V is clipped by 4 bases and J by 1 base, and the sequence between their germline boundaries is 7 bases long. The library came from the immunoSEQ multiplex PCR assay. For the multiplex PCR, a mixture combining 60 forward primers for TCR Vbeta segments and 13 reverse primers for TCR Jbeta segments was used. A multiplex PCR assay on genomic DNA amplified the CDR3 region of rearranged TCR beta genes. Amplified TCR beta libraries were sequenced as 87-base-pair reads on the Illumina HiSeq System. The authors processed their data as follows. Across the roughly 670 repertoires, a later analysis counted roughly 84 million unique TCR beta chains, some 11 million of which were shared by at least two donors. Raw reads were error-corrected and collapsed into unique sequences with a nearest-neighbor algorithm that merged closely related sequences to remove PCR and sequencing errors. V, D and J gene segments were assigned by aligning CDR3 sequences to IMGT reference sequences. For a sequence to be retained, at least a six-nucleotide match to both a V gene segment and a J gene segment was required. A rearrangement counted as productive if the CDR3 had no stop codons and remained in frame with V and J, and every other rearrangement counted as non-productive. Following IMGT convention, CDR3 was defined as the stretch from the second conserved V-encoded cysteine up to the conserved J-encoded phenylalanine. The earlier analysis of approximately 590 of the donors excluded any sequence lacking an unambiguous match to a single V gene segment. An earlier analysis of 587 of the donors called V segments functional above 56.7% productive rearrangements and segregating when the between-donor standard deviation exceeded 5%. A statistical classification framework was developed to diagnose cytomegalovirus status using the catalog of TCR beta chain sequences. In a later analysis, TCR nucleotide sequences were compared against IMGT/GENE-DB human TR gene sequences so that V and J genes could be assigned. In a later analysis, CDR3 sequences and most-parsimonious VDJ recombination scenarios were assigned using the TCRdist pipeline. In a later analysis, each TCR beta chain was defined by its CDR3 amino acid sequence together with its V-gene family, and reads without a unique V-gene family were excluded. In a later analysis, 450 to 600 highly shared, low-generation-probability nucleotide sequences were removed to address suspected cross-contamination and a sequencing artifact. In a later analysis, a clonal expansion index for each public chain was calculated from normalized within-repertoire ranks of inferred template counts. Generation probabilities in a later analysis came from a VDJ recombination model fitted to out-of-frame rearrangements, and those results were checked against IGoR. In a later analysis, hypergeometric tests were used to score TCR-TCR, TCR-HLA and TCR-CMV co-occurrence, with a repertoire-size bias correction applied to TCR pairs. False discovery rates were estimated in a later analysis by permuting HLA or CMV assignments 20 times. In a later analysis, co-occurring TCRs were grouped with DBSCAN, and TCRdist sequence similarity was added when clustering was performed within HLA-allele-positive subsets. Repertoires with fewer than 30,000 or more than 120,000 public chains, plus five repertoires with anomalous nucleotide sharing, were excluded from co-occurrence clustering. Sourced from immuneACCESS, this table was stored by TCRdb with only in-frame sequences that have V and J called. A share of the clones is absent; for the studies checked, an unresolved V gene accounts for under half, and the remainder has no known explanation. V and J calls plus clone size are reproduced from that table; the DNA served to infer D and trimming. The sample yields around 200,000 clones; about 86% were counted once. The top ten constitute roughly 0.34% of the sample.

In the case of this clone: What antigen it recognizes has not been identified. Within one base of it there is no much larger clone, and no base qualities were kept.

Material: PBMCs. This receptor was identified in a woman in her 30s in good health and CMV-seronegative. The chain is encoded by TRBV7-9 joined to TRBJ1-1; the D gene is not confidently resolved. The CDR3 amino acid sequence is: CASSWTPNTEAFF. At the DNA level, the sequence is TGTGCCAGCAGCTGGACTCCGAACACTGAAGCTTTCTTT.